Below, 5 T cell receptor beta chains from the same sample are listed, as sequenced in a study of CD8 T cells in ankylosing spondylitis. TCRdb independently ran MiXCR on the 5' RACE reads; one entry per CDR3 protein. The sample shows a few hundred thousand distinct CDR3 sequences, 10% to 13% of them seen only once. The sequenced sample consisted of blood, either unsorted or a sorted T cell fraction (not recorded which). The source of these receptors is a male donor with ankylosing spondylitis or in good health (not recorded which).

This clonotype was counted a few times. The DNA of the CDR3 is TGTGCCAGCAGACATAGGGACTTCGACTGGGAAAAACTGTTTTTT. Amino acids: CASRHRDFDWEKLFF. The chain joins TRBV2 to TRBJ1-4; TRBD1 is a possible D gene (5 bases). Germline CDR1 reads SNHLY; CDR2 reads FYNNEI. This CDR3 has 15 amino acids. V lost 6 bases to trimming and J lost 8 bases, with 19 bases between them.

The CDR3 region has the DNA TGTGCCAGCAGCTGGGGGGGGACTGAGCAGTTCTTC. The encoded protein is CASSWGGTEQFF. V and J are TRBV7-9 and TRBJ2-1; 7 bases agree with TRBD2. The CDR3 covers 12 residues. V lost 4 bases and J lost 9; bases outside the gene matches: 3. Germline V gives CDR1 SEHNR, CDR2 FQNEAQ (reference sequence).

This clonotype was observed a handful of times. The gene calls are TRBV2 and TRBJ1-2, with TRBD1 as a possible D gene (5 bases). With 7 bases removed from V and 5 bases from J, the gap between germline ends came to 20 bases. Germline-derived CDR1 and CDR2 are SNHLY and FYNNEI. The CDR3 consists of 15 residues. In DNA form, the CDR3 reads TGTGCCAGCAAGGAAGAAGACAGAAGAGGATATGGCTACACCTTC. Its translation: CASKEEDRRGYGYTF.

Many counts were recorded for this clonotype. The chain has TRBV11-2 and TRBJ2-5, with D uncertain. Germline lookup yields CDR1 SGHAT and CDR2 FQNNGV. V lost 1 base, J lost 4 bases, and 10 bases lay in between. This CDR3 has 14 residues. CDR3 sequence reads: CASSLGRLGETQYF. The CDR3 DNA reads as TGTGCCAGCAGCTTAGGTCGGCTAGGAGAGACCCAGTACTTC. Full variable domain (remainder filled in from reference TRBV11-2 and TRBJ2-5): EAGVAQSPRYKIIEKRQSVAFWCNPISGHATLYWYQQILGQGPKLLIQFQNNGVVDDSQLPKDRFSAERLKGVDSTLKIQPAKLEDSAVYLCASSLGRLGETQYFGPGTRLLVL.

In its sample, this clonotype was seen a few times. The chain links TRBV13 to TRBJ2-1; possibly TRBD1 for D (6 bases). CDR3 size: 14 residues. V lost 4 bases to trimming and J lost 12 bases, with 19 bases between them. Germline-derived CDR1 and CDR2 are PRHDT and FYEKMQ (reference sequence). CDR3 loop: CASSYSAGLGAQFF. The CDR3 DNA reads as TGTGCCAGCAGCTATTCCGCAGGGTTGGGGGCGCAGTTCTTC.